These 14 T cell receptor beta chains were all obtained from the same sample, sequenced in a study of T cells in narcolepsy. Clones were read by immunoSEQ multiplex PCR, and TCRdb kept only the in-frame ones, dropping some. The profile shows some 24,000 clones, roughly 85% of them singletons. Sequencing input: CD45RA- memory CD4+ T cells from PBMCs. The source of these receptors is a human donor with narcolepsy.

This chain uses TRBV19 with TRBJ1-1, with 7 nucleotides matching TRBD1. There are 15 residues in the CDR3. Germline loops: CDR1 LNHDA, CDR2 SQIVND (reference sequence). Germline trimming cut 1 base from V and 4 bases from J; bases unmatched to any gene: 6. CDR3 sequence reads: CASSIGQGVFTEAFF. The CDR3 DNA is TGTGCCAGTAGTATAGGTCAGGGGGTATTCACTGAAGCTTTCTTT.

The rearrangement joins TRBV15 to TRBJ2-5; maybe TRBD2 (6 bases). Trimming stripped 0 bases from V and 2 bases from J, with 10 bases between. The CDR3 is 15 amino acids. Germline V gene data show CDR1 as LNHNV and CDR2 as YYDKDF (reference sequence). CDR3 bases: TGTGCCACCAGCAGAGATCGGGGGTTTCAAGAGACCCAGTACTTC. Its protein is CATSRDRGFQETQYF.

The chain carries TRBV2 and TRBJ2-3; D is unclear. Trimming took off 6 bases at V and 0 bases at J, with 10 bases between the two ends. The germline V gene has CDR1 SNHLY and CDR2 FYNNEI. This CDR3 is 14 amino acids long. The CDR3 DNA sequence: TGTGCCAGCAGCCCCGCAGATAGCACAGATACGCAGTATTTT. Protein sequence: CASSPADSTDTQYF.

The chain joins TRBV2 to TRBJ1-1, with 8 bases matching TRBD1. V shed 5 bases and J 5 bases; nucleotides not matched to a gene: 7. This CDR3 contains 14 residues. Germline values: CDR1 SNHLY, CDR2 FYNNEI. DNA of the CDR3: TGTGCCAGCAGTTCGCCGGGACAGGCGACTGAAGCTTTCTTT. Translating it yields CASSSPGQATEAFF.

The rearrangement joins TRBV5-4 to TRBJ2-4; 12 bases align to TRBD2. Germline trimming cut 0 bases from V and 9 bases from J; bases unmatched to any gene: 7. From germline, CDR1 is SGHNT and CDR2 YYREEE (reference sequence). This CDR3 comprises 16 residues. The CDR3 spells CASSLGGLAGLGIQYF. The CDR3 nucleotides read TGTGCCAGCAGCTTGGGCGGACTAGCGGGACTCGGCATTCAGTACTTC.

The chain carries TRBV27 and TRBJ1-4; TRBD1 matches at 12 bases. Trimming at V came to 4 bases and at J to 8 bases, leaving 14 bases not matched to a gene. The CDR3 consists of 18 residues. Germline V gives CDR1 MNHEY, CDR2 SMNVEV (reference sequence). The CDR3 sequence is CASSSPPGGTGGREKLFF. In DNA form, the CDR3 reads TGTGCCAGCAGTTCCCCTCCAGGCGGGACAGGGGGCAGGGAAAAACTGTTTTTT.

J is TRBJ1-5 and V is TRBV2, with D possibly TRBD1 on 6 matching bases. V dropped 7 bases and J dropped 9 bases, with 16 bases sitting between them. Per the germline V gene, CDR1 is SNHLY and CDR2 is FYNNEI. This CDR3 region has 13 residues. CDR3 sequence: CASNFQRGLPQHF. CDR3 sequence (DNA): TGTGCCAGCAACTTCCAGAGGGGGTTGCCCCAGCATTTT.

A few counts support this clone. The chain combines TRBV19 with TRBJ1-5; D ambiguous. V was clipped by 6 bases and J by 0 bases, with 12 bases between them. The CDR3 is made up of 15 amino acids. Germline CDR1 reads LNHDA; CDR2 reads SQIVND (reference sequence). In nucleotides, the CDR3 is TGTGCCAGTAGCCTTCAGATGAATAGCAATCAGCCCCAGCATTTT. It yields the protein CASSLQMNSNQPQHF.

The V and J genes are TRBV5-1 and TRBJ1-5, with a tentative D call TRBD1 (6 bases). Per germline, CDR1 SGHRS and CDR2 YFSETQ. The CDR3 runs to 12 residues. The V end was cut by 0 bases, the J end by 13 bases, with 11 bases between. CDR3 region: CASSLAGGHQHF. As DNA, the CDR3 is TGCGCCAGCAGCTTGGCCGGGGGGCATCAGCATTTT.

This clone appeared a single time. This sequence joins TRBV27 and TRBJ2-5; D might be TRBD2 (6 bases). The last part of the DNA fits TRBJ2-7 better; the J call may be wrong. There are 15 residues in the CDR3. Per germline, CDR1 MNHEY and CDR2 SMNVEV (reference sequence). The CDR3 protein is CASRRGASSPYEQYF. Here the CDR3 DNA reads TGTGCCAGCAGGCGCGGGGCTAGCTCCCCCTACGAGCAGTACTTC.

The chain uses TRBV2 and TRBJ2-7; TRBD1 matches 8 bases. Germline V gene lookup returns CDR1 SNHLY and CDR2 FYNNEI. The CDR3 sequence is 13 residues long. The J segment lost 2 bases and the V segment lost 10 bases, leaving 7 bases of the junction unmatched. CDR3 loop: CATNGQGTYEQYF. DNA of the CDR3: TGTGCCACCAATGGACAGGGCACCTACGAGCAGTACTTC.

V gene TRBV29-1 combines with J gene TRBJ2-3, with 13 bases identical to TRBD2. V trimming: 0 bases; J trimming: 6 bases; junction bases outside the gene matches: 3. Germline CDR1 reads SQVTM; CDR2 reads ANQGSEA. CDR3 length equals 15 residues. In nucleotides, the CDR3 is TGCAGCGTTGAAGACCTGACTAGCGGGAGGGATACGCAGTATTTT. It yields the protein CSVEDLTSGRDTQYF.

The chain joins TRBV14 to TRBJ1-4; D call uncertain. Trimming pared 4 bases from V and 5 bases from J, leaving 11 bases between. This CDR3 is 14 amino acids long. CDR1 SGHDN and CDR2 FVKESK come from the germline V gene. As DNA, the CDR3 is TGTGCCAGCAGCCCTTTGGAGATAAATGAAAAACTGTTTTTT. The encoded protein is CASSPLEINEKLFF.

This chain links TRBV13 with TRBJ2-5, with a tentative D call TRBD2 (5 bases). The J call may be mistaken, given a closer DNA end match to TRBJ2-7. This CDR3 has 15 amino acids. From germline, CDR1 is PRHDT and CDR2 FYEKMQ (reference sequence). The CDR3 DNA follows: TGTGCCAGCAGCTTTGGCCGGGCCGAGGGATACGAGCAGTACTTC. Residues: CASSFGRAEGYEQYF.